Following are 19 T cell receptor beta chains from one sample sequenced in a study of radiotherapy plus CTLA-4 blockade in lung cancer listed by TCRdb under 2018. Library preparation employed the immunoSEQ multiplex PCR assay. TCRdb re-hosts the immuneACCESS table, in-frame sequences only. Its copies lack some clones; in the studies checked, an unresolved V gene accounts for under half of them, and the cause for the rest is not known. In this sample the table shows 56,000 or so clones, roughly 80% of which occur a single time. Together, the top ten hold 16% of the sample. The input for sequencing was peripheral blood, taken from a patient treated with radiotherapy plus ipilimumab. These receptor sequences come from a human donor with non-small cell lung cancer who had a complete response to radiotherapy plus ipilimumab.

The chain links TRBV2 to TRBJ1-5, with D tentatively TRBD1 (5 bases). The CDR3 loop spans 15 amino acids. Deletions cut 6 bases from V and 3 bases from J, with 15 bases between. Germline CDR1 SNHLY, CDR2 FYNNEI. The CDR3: CASSLRQNLNQPQHF. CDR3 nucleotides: TGTGCCAGCAGCCTCAGACAGAACCTCAATCAGCCCCAGCATTTT.

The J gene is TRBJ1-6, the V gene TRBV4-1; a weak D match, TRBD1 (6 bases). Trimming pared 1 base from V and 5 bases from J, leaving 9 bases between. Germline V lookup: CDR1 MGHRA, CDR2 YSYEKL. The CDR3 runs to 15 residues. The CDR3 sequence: CASSQVDRNNSPLHF. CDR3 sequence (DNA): TGCGCCAGCAGCCAAGTCGACAGGAATAATTCACCCCTCCACTTT.

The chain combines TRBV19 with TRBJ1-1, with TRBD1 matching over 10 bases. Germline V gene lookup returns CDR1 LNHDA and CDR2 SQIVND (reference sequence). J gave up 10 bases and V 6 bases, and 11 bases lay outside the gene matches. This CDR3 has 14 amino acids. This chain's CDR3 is CASRTGTGEMVAFF. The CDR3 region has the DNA TGTGCCAGTAGGACCGGGACAGGGGAGATGGTAGCTTTCTTT.

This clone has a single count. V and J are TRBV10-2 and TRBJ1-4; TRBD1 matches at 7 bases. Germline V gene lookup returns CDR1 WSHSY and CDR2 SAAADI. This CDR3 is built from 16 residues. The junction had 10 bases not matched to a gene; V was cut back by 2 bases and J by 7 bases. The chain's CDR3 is CASSEGGGGGAEKLFF. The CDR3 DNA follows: TGCGCCAGCAGTGAGGGAGGGGGCGGAGGAGCTGAAAAACTGTTTTTT.

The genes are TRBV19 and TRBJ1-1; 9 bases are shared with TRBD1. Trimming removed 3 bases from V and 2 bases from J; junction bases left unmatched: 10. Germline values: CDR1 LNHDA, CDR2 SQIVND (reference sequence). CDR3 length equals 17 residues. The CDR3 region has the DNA TGTGCCAGTAGTATCGAGTGGGGACAGGGTGGTAACACTGAAGCTTTCTTT. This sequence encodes CASSIEWGQGGNTEAFF.

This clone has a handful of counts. As DNA, the CDR3 is TGCGCCAGCAGCCAAGGAGGGGGCCCAACTAATGAAAAACTGTTTTTT. Protein sequence: CASSQGGGPTNEKLFF. This chain connects TRBV4-3 to TRBJ1-4; 7 nucleotides line up with TRBD1. Germline CDR1 and CDR2: LGHNA and YSLEER. The junction had 2 bases not matched to a gene; V was cut back by 1 base and J by 0 bases. The CDR3 covers 16 residues.

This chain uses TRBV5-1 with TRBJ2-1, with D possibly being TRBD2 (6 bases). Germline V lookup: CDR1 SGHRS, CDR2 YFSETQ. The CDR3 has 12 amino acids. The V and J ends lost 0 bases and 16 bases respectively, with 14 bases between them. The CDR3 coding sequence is TGCGCCAGCAGCTTGGATAGGGAGGACCGATTCTTC. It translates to CASSLDREDRFF.

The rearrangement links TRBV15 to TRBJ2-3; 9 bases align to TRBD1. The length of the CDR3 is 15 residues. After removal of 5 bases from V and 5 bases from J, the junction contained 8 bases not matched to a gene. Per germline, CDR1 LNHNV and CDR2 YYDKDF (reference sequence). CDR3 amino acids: CATSGVTGGVDTQYF. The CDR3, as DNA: TGTGCCACCAGCGGAGTCACAGGGGGCGTAGATACGCAGTATTTT.

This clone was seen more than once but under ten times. The CDR3 is CASSLAGAPTDTQYF. The CDR3 DNA reads TGCGCCAGCAGCTTAGCGGGAGCCCCCACAGATACGCAGTATTTT. The chain uses TRBV5-1 and TRBJ2-3, with 8 bases fitting TRBD2. Germline CDR1 reads SGHRS; CDR2 reads YFSETQ. Trimming removed 2 bases from V and 2 bases from J; junction bases left unmatched: 4. The CDR3 has 15 amino acids.

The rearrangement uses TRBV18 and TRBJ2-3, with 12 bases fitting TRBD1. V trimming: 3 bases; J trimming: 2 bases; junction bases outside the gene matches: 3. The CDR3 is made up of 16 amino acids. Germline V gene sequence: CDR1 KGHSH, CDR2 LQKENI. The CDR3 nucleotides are TGTGCCAGCTCACCCGGGACAGGGGGCCTCACAGATACGCAGTATTTT. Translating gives CASSPGTGGLTDTQYF.

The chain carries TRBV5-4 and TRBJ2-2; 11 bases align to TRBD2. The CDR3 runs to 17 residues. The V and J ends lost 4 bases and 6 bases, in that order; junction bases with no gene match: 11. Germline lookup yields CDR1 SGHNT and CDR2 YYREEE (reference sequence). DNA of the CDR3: TGTGCCAGCAGCCCCCGCGGTCTAGCGGGAGGTCCCGGGGAGCTGTTTTTT. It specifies CASSPRGLAGGPGELFF.

CDR3 sequence reads: CASKLLGTGNSPLHF. The CDR3 bases are TGTGCCAGCAAGCTACTTGGGACAGGGAATTCACCCCTCCACTTT. V and J are TRBV7-2 and TRBJ1-6, with 9 bases lining up with TRBD1. Losses at the gene ends were 7 bases for V and 7 bases for J; bases not matched to a gene: 8. The CDR3 runs 15 residues. Germline CDR1 SGHTA, CDR2 FQGNSA.

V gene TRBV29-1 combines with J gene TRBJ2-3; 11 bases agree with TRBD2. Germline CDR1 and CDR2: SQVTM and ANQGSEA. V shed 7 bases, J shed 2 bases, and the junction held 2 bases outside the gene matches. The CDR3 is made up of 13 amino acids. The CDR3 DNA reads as TGCAGCGGACTAGCGGGACTCACAGATACGCAGTATTTT. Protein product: CSGLAGLTDTQYF.

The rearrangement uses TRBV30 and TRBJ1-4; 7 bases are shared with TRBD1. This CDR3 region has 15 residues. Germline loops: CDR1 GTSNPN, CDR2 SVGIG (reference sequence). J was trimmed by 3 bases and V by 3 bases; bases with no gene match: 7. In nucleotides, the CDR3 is TGTGCCTGGAGCAGAGGGACAGCCCCTAATGAAAAACTGTTTTTT. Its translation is CAWSRGTAPNEKLFF.

CDR3 sequence (DNA): TGTGCCAGCAGCTTGAGACTAGCGGGGAACGAGCAGTACTTC. This sequence encodes CASSLRLAGNEQYF. This chain links TRBV5-4 with TRBJ2-7, with TRBD2 identical over 11 bases. Per germline, CDR1 SGHNT and CDR2 YYREEE (reference sequence). The CDR3 covers 14 residues. V gave up 1 base and J gave up 5 bases; unmatched junction bases: 2.

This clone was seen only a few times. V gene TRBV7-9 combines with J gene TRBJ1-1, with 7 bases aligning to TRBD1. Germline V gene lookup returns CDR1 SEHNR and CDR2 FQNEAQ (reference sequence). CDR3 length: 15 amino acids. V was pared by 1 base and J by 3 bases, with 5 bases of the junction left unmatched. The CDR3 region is CASSLGWDSHTEAFF. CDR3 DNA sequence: TGTGCCAGCAGCTTAGGATGGGACAGCCACACTGAAGCTTTCTTT.

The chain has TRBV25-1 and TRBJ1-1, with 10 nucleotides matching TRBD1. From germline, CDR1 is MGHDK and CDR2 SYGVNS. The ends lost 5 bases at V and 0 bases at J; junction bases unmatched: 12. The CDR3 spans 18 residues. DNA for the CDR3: TGTGCCAGCAGTCCGAAGGGGACAGGGGACAGCCTGAACACTGAAGCTTTCTTT. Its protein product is CASSPKGTGDSLNTEAFF. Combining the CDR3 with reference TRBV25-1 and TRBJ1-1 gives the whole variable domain EADIYQTPRYLVIGTGKKITLECSQTMGHDKMYWYQQDPGMELHLIHYSYGVNSTEKGDLSSESTVSRIRTEHFPLTLESARPSHTSQYLCASSPKGTGDSLNTEAFFGQGTRLTVV.

CDR3 nucleotides: TGTGCCTGGAGTAGACAGGGATCTAACACTGAAGCTTTCTTT. Amino acids: CAWSRQGSNTEAFF. The chain has TRBV30 and TRBJ1-1, with 7 bases fitting TRBD1. Germline values: CDR1 GTSNPN, CDR2 SVGIG (reference sequence). This CDR3 has 14 residues. After removal of 2 bases from V and 2 bases from J, the junction contained 5 bases not matched to a gene.

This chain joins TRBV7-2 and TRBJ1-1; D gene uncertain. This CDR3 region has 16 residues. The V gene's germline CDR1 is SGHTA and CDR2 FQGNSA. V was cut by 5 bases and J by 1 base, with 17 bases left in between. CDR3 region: CASSTRQGWSNTEAFF. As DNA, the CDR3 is TGTGCCAGCAGCACCAGACAAGGCTGGTCGAACACTGAAGCTTTCTTT.